This is a list of T cell receptor beta chains from one sample in a study of blood T cell repertoires in COVID-19. Data came from immunoSEQ multiplex PCR; TCRdb stores just in-frame clones and leaves some out. The sample yields tens of thousands of clones, approximately 80% seen once. The sample taken for sequencing was peripheral blood. Receptors were obtained from a man between 70 and 80 years old with active or convalescent COVID-19. Each CDR3 is given with its conserved first and last residue. Fields, in order: J gene, clone size, V gene, D gene, CDR3 DNA, CDR3 protein. The D gene is left open where the match is weak. Clone size is shown for a subset of rows, as once, few, many or a class of expanded clone.

J: TRBJ1-2
size: NA
V: TRBV4-1
D: NA
DNA: TGCGCCAGCAGCCAAGATTCGAGGGCGCGAGGCTACACCTTC
CDR3: CASSQDSRARGYTF

J: TRBJ2-3
size: few
V: TRBV25-1
D: TRBD2
DNA: TGTGCCAGCAGTAGGACTAGCGGGGGGCCGGGGGATACGCAGTATTTT
CDR3: CASSRTSGGPGDTQYF

J: TRBJ2-5
size: NA
V: TRBV7-2
D: NA
DNA: TGTGCCAGCAGCTTAAATGATCGGGCAGGGGAGACCCAGTACTTC
CDR3: CASSLNDRAGETQYF

J: TRBJ1-2
size: NA
V: TRBV6-5
D: NA
DNA: TGTGCCAGCAGGTTAGCAGGGCGGCCCTATGGCTACACCTTC
CDR3: CASRLAGRPYGYTF

J: TRBJ2-4
size: NA
V: TRBV14
D: NA
DNA: TGTGCCAGCAGCCAAGAATCACAGGTCATCGACATTCAGTACTTC
CDR3: CASSQESQVIDIQYF

J: TRBJ2-2
size: few
V: TRBV5-1
D: TRBD1
DNA: TGCGCCAGCAGCTTGACAGGGGACGACGGGGAGCTGTTTTTT
CDR3: CASSLTGDDGELFF

J: TRBJ2-5
size: once
V: TRBV9
D: NA
DNA: TGTGCCAGCAGCGTACTCATCGAGGGGACCCAGTACTTC
CDR3: CASSVLIEGTQYF

J: TRBJ2-7
size: NA
V: TRBV30
D: NA
DNA: TGTGCCTCCTTACAGGGAAGGGGAGAGGAGCAGTACTTC
CDR3: CASLQGRGEEQYF

J: TRBJ2-7
size: few
V: TRBV7-3
D: TRBD2
DNA: TGTGCCAGCAGCCCCGGGACTAGCGGGAGATACGAGCAGTACTTC
CDR3: CASSPGTSGRYEQYF

J: TRBJ2-3
size: NA
V: TRBV5-6
D: NA
DNA: TGTGCCAGCAGCTCCCGACTAGAAACAGATACGCAGTATTTT
CDR3: CASSSRLETDTQYF

J: TRBJ2-5
size: once
V: TRBV9
D: NA
DNA: TGTGCCAGCAGCATACGAGGGCGAGAGACCCAGTACTTC
CDR3: CASSIRGRETQYF

J: TRBJ1-5
size: NA
V: TRBV9
D: NA
DNA: TGTGCCAGCAGCGTGTCAGCGGACAGCTATCAGCCCCAGCATTTT
CDR3: CASSVSADSYQPQHF

J: TRBJ1-2
size: few
V: TRBV6-1
D: NA
DNA: TGTGCCAGCAGTGAAGGCCTCGGGGAGGCGGCTAACTATGGCTACACCTTC
CDR3: CASSEGLGEAANYGYTF

J: TRBJ2-7
size: NA
V: TRBV13
D: TRBD1
DNA: TGTGCCAGCAGCTTAGCTTTAGGGGGCACCCACTACGAGCAGTACTTC
CDR3: CASSLALGGTHYEQYF

J: TRBJ1-3
size: NA
V: TRBV24-1
D: NA
DNA: TGTGCCACCAGTGATTTGGAGGGTGATGGAAACACCATATATTTT
CDR3: CATSDLEGDGNTIYF

J: TRBJ1-1
size: NA
V: TRBV4-3
D: NA
DNA: TGCGCCAGCAGCCAACTCCAGGGGTGGGGTGAAGCTTTCTTT
CDR3: CASSQLQGWGEAFF

J: TRBJ2-3
size: many
V: TRBV19
D: NA
DNA: TGTGCCAGTAGTATTCAAGGTCTGGGGGGTGGAGATACGCAGTATTTT
CDR3: CASSIQGLGGGDTQYF

J: TRBJ2-2
size: NA
V: TRBV7-3
D: TRBD2
DNA: TGTGCCAGCAGCTTACGTCCAGCGGGAGTGGCCGGGGAGCTGTTTTTT
CDR3: CASSLRPAGVAGELFF

J: TRBJ1-4
size: NA
V: TRBV25-1
D: NA
DNA: TGTGCCAGCAGCGGGGACGGGGGGCTTAGGGAAAAACTGTTTTTT
CDR3: CASSGDGGLREKLFF

J: TRBJ1-6
size: NA
V: TRBV28
D: NA
DNA: TGTGCCAGCAGTTTTCGGGATTCACCCCTCCACTTT
CDR3: CASSFRDSPLHF

J: TRBJ2-5
size: NA
V: TRBV10-3
D: TRBD1
DNA: TGTGCCACCGGGACAGGGAACAGAGAGACCCAGTACTTC
CDR3: CATGTGNRETQYF

J: TRBJ2-5
size: NA
V: TRBV11-2
D: NA
DNA: TGTGCCAGCAGCTTTACAGGCTGGGAGACCCAGTACTTC
CDR3: CASSFTGWETQYF

J: TRBJ1-1
size: NA
V: TRBV15
D: NA
DNA: TGTGCCACCAGCAGAGATTATGGCGGAGCGTCCCTGAACACTGAAGCTTTCTTT
CDR3: CATSRDYGGASLNTEAFF

J: TRBJ2-6
size: NA
V: TRBV5-1
D: TRBD1
DNA: TGCGCCAGCAGCTTGGAATACAGGGGGACCTACGGGGCCAACGTCCTGACTTTC
CDR3: CASSLEYRGTYGANVLTF

J: TRBJ2-7
size: NA
V: TRBV27
D: TRBD1
DNA: TGTGCCAGCAGTAGGGGGTCCCCGGGACAGGGGGCTCCGAACGAGCAGTACTTC
CDR3: CASSRGSPGQGAPNEQYF

J: TRBJ1-1
size: NA
V: TRBV10-3
D: TRBD1
DNA: TGTGCCATCAGTGAGTTGGGACAGCTGAATGAAGCTTTCTTT
CDR3: CAISELGQLNEAFF

J: TRBJ2-3
size: few
V: TRBV6-4
D: NA
DNA: TGTGCCAGCAGCCCTACAGGGAGAGATACGCAGTATTTT
CDR3: CASSPTGRDTQYF

J: TRBJ2-5
size: few
V: TRBV28
D: TRBD1
DNA: TGTGCCAGCAGGCCAACAGGGGTGGAGACCCAGTACTTC
CDR3: CASRPTGVETQYF

J: TRBJ1-1
size: NA
V: TRBV19
D: TRBD1
DNA: TGTGCCAGTAGTAGGATAGGGACAGGGGGCCGTTCCACTGAAGCTTTCTTT
CDR3: CASSRIGTGGRSTEAFF

J: TRBJ2-4
size: NA
V: TRBV4-1
D: TRBD1
DNA: TGCGCCAGCAGCCTATACGACAGGGCCGCCAAAAACATTCAGTACTTC
CDR3: CASSLYDRAAKNIQYF

J: TRBJ1-1
size: NA
V: TRBV18
D: TRBD1
DNA: TGTGCCAGCTCATTGACGACAGGGGAGGGAAACACTGAAGCTTTCTTT
CDR3: CASSLTTGEGNTEAFF

J: TRBJ1-2
size: NA
V: TRBV24-1
D: TRBD1
DNA: TGTGCCACCAGTGAGGGGACAGGGACGGGGAACTACTATGGCTACACCTTC
CDR3: CATSEGTGTGNYYGYTF

J: TRBJ1-2
size: NA
V: TRBV5-5
D: NA
DNA: TGTGCCAGCAGCTCGGGAGGGGCTAACTATGGCTACACCTTC
CDR3: CASSSGGANYGYTF

J: TRBJ2-2
size: NA
V: TRBV7-3
D: NA
DNA: TGTGCCAGCAGCGCTGGCAGCGGAGACACCGGGGAGCTGTTTTTT
CDR3: CASSAGSGDTGELFF

J: TRBJ2-1
size: NA
V: TRBV4-2
D: TRBD2
DNA: TGTGCCAGCAGCCGCACCACTCTAGCGGGAGTGGGTGAGCAGTTCTTC
CDR3: CASSRTTLAGVGEQFF

J: TRBJ2-5
size: NA
V: TRBV19
D: TRBD1
DNA: TGTGCCAGTAGTCGGGACAGGGAAGAGACCCAGTACTTC
CDR3: CASSRDREETQYF

J: TRBJ1-6
size: NA
V: TRBV5-4
D: NA
DNA: TGTGCCAGCAGAACGGCCGGGGAGAATTCACCCCTCCACTTT
CDR3: CASRTAGENSPLHF

J: TRBJ1-5
size: NA
V: TRBV9
D: TRBD1
DNA: TGTGCCAGCAGCGATACCGGGACAGCTTATCAGCCCCAGCATTTT
CDR3: CASSDTGTAYQPQHF

J: TRBJ1-5
size: NA
V: TRBV9
D: NA
DNA: TGTGCCAGCAGCGTAGGACCGGGCCAAGGGGATCAGCCCCAGCATTTT
CDR3: CASSVGPGQGDQPQHF

J: TRBJ2-2
size: NA
V: TRBV4-2
D: NA
DNA: TGTGCCAGCAGCCAACCGGGACTTCGGACCGGGGAGCTGTTTTTT
CDR3: CASSQPGLRTGELFF

J: TRBJ1-6
size: NA
V: TRBV30
D: NA
DNA: TGTGCCTGGCAGACTCTAGGTCCCCTCCACTTT
CDR3: CAWQTLGPLHF

J: TRBJ1-2
size: NA
V: TRBV29-1
D: NA
DNA: TGCAGCGTTGGCGACAATTATGGCTACACCTTC
CDR3: CSVGDNYGYTF

J: TRBJ2-1
size: NA
V: TRBV10-3
D: TRBD2
DNA: TGTGCCATCAGTGTTAGCGGGAGGGTCAATGAGCAGTTCTTC
CDR3: CAISVSGRVNEQFF

J: TRBJ2-5
size: NA
V: TRBV4-1
D: NA
DNA: TGCGCCAGCAGACTGGACTACCAGCAAGAGACCCAGTACTTC
CDR3: CASRLDYQQETQYF

J: TRBJ1-3
size: NA
V: TRBV5-5
D: TRBD1
DNA: TGTGCCAGCAGCAGGGCGGGACAGGGCGATGGAAACACCATATATTTT
CDR3: CASSRAGQGDGNTIYF

J: TRBJ1-1
size: NA
V: TRBV11-3
D: NA
DNA: TGTGCCAGCAGCCCTGGGGGGGGCTACCTCTTCCAGAACACTGAAGCTTTCTTT
CDR3: CASSPGGGYLFQNTEAFF

J: TRBJ1-5
size: many
V: TRBV7-8
D: TRBD1
DNA: TGTGCCAGCAGCGAGGGACAGGGAACGCGGCAGCCCCAGCATTTT
CDR3: CASSEGQGTRQPQHF

J: TRBJ2-2
size: NA
V: TRBV7-2
D: TRBD2
DNA: TGTGCCAGCAGCTCAATAGCGGGAGGGCACCGGGAGCTGTTTTTT
CDR3: CASSSIAGGHRELFF

J: TRBJ1-3
size: NA
V: TRBV29-1
D: NA
DNA: TGCAGCGTTGACCCCATGACAGGCTCTGGAAACACCATATATTTT
CDR3: CSVDPMTGSGNTIYF

J: TRBJ2-7
size: NA
V: TRBV24-1
D: TRBD2
DNA: TGTGCCACCAGAGCGGGAGACTATCCCTACGAGCAGTACTTC
CDR3: CATRAGDYPYEQYF